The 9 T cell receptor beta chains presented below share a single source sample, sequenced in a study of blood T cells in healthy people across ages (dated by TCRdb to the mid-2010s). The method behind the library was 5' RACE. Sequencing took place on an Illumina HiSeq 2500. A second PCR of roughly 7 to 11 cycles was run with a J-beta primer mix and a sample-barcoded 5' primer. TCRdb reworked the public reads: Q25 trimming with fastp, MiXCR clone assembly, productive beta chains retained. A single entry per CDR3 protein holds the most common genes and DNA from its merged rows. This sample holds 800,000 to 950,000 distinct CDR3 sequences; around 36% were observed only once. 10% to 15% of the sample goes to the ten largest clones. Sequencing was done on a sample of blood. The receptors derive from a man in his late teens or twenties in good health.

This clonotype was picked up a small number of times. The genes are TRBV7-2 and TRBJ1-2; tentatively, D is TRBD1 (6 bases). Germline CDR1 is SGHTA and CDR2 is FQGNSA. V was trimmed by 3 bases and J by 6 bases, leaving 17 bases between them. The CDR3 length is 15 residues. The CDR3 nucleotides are TGTGCCAGCAGCTTGCCCGGGACACCGCTGAATGGCTACACCTTC. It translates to CASSLPGTPLNGYTF.

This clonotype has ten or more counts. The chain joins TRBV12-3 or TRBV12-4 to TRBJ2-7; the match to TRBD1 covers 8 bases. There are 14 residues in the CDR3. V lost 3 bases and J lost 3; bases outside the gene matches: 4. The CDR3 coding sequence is TGTGCCAGCAGTTTCGACGGACAGGGCTACGAGCAGTACTTC. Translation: CASSFDGQGYEQYF.

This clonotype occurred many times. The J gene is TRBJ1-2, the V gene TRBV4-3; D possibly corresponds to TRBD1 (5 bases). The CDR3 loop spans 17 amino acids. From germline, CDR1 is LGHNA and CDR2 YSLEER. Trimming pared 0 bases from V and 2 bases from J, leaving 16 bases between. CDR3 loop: CASSQDLLGTQNYGYTF. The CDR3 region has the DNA TGCGCCAGCAGCCAAGATCTCCTAGGGACGCAAAACTATGGCTACACCTTC.

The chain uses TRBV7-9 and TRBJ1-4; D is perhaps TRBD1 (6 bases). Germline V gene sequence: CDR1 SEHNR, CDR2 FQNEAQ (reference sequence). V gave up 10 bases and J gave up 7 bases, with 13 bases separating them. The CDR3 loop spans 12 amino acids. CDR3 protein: CATTGRGEKLFF. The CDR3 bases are TGTGCCACGACAGGCCGGGGTGAAAAACTGTTTTTT.

CDR3 sequence: CASSLARQGKVSNQPQHF. The CDR3 DNA reads TGTGCCAGCAGCTTGGCGAGACAGGGGAAGGTTAGCAATCAGCCCCAGCATTTT. The chain recombines TRBV5-6 with TRBJ1-5; 8 bases are a match to TRBD1. V shed 0 bases and J 0 bases; nucleotides not matched to a gene: 8. The length of the CDR3 is 18 residues. CDR1 SGHDT and CDR2 YYEEEE come from the germline V gene.

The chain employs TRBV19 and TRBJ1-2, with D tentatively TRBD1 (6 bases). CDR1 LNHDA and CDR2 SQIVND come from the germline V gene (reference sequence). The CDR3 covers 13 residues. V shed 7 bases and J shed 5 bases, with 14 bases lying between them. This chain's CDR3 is CASTRQDSYGYTF. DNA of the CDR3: TGTGCCAGTACCAGACAGGATTCTTATGGCTACACCTTC.

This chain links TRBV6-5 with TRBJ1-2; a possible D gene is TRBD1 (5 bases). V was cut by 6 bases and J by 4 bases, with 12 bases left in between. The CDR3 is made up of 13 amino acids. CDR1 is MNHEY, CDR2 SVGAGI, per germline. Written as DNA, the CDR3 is TGTGCCAGCAGACCCGGGACCTCCTATGGCTACACCTTC. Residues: CASRPGTSYGYTF.

The CDR3 reads CASSPLGTHREDTQYF. The CDR3 nucleotides read TGTGCCAGCAGTCCCCTCGGGACCCACCGGGAGGATACGCAGTATTTT. The chain has TRBV6-2 or TRBV6-3 and TRBJ2-3; tentative D call: TRBD2 (6 bases). Per the germline V gene, CDR1 is MNHEY and CDR2 is SVGEGT. V lost 5 bases, J lost 6 bases, and 21 bases lay in between. This CDR3 spans 16 amino acids.

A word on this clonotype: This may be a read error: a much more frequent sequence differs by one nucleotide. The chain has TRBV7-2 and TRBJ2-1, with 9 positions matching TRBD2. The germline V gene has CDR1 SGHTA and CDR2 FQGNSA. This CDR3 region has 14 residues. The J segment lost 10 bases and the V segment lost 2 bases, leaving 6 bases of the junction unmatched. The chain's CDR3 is CASSLRLAGDEQFF. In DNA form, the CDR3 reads TGTGCCAGCAGCTTAAGATTAGCGGGGGACGAGCAGTTCTTC.